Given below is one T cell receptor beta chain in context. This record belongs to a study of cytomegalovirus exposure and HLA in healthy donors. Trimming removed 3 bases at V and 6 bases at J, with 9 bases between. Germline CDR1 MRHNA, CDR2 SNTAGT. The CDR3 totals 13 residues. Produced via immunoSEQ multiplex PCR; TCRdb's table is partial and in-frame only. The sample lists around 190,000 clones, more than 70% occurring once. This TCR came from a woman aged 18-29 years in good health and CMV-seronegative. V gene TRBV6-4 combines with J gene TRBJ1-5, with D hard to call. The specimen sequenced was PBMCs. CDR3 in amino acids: CASSDGVSQPQHF. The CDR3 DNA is TGTGCCAGCAGTGATGGAGTCAGTCAGCCCCAGCATTTT.